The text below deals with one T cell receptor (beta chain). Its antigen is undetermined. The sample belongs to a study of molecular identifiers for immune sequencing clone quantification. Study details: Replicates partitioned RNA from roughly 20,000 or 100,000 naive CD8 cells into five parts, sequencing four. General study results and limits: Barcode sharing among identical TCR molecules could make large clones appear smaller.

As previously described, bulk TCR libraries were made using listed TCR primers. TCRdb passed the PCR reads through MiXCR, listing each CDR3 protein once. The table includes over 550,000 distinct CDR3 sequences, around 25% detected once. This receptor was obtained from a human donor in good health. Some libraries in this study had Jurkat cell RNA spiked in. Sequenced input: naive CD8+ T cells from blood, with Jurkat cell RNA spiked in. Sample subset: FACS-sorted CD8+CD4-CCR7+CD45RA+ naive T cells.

CDR3 sequence reads: CAWSVGQALRRQPQHF. The CDR3 DNA follows: TGTGCCTGGAGTGTAGGTCAGGCCCTAAGACGCCAGCCCCAGCATTTT. The chain links TRBV30 to TRBJ1-5, with D unclear. In germline, CDR1 is GTSNPN, CDR2 SVGIG (reference sequence). V dropped 0 bases and J dropped 7 bases, with 19 bases sitting between them. The CDR3 length is 16 residues.